This T cell receptor beta chain was observed in a study of T-cell reconstitution after alpha-beta-depleted transplantation in children. The TCRbeta library incorporated unique molecular identifiers. TCRdb fed the PCR reads into MiXCR, producing one record per CDR3 protein. The table has about 300,000 distinct CDR3 sequences, over 7% seen once. The germline CDR1 and CDR2 sequences are SGHAT and FQNNGV. The CDR3 runs to 18 residues. The J segment lost 3 bases and the V segment lost 5 bases, leaving 14 bases of the junction unmatched. This clonotype was recorded a few times. Its antigen is undetermined. Study results and limitations: Surviving recipient T cells and intrathymic progenitors accounted for some patients' high TCRbeta diversity at day 60. After one year, T-cell counts and TCRbeta diversity mostly came from new T cells. Reportedly, roughly two months post-transplant, alpha-beta T cells arose from several hundred expanded graft clones.

The input for sequencing was peripheral blood, taken 360 days after TCRalphabeta/CD19-depleted stem cell transplant. The clonotype originates from a female patient under 10 years old who had a stem cell transplant for Fanconi anemia, so the T cells may come from the graft donor. V and J are TRBV11-2 and TRBJ2-3; the match to TRBD2 covers 10 bases. This CDR3 reads CASSVRQGPGLATDTQYF. CDR3 bases: TGTGCCAGCAGCGTACGACAGGGCCCGGGACTAGCGACAGATACGCAGTATTTT.